Sequencing of this TCR beta chain was carried out in a study of neurological immune-mediated disorders. Study observations and caveats: Patients with HTLV-1-associated myelopathy showed the most TCR clonal expansion. Those with multiple sclerosis showed the least, falling below healthy controls. Across subjects, expanded clones had no CDR3 amino acid sequences in common, pointing to private repertoires in all groups.

Time point noted: longitudinal time-point 2. This clonotype appeared many times. Its antigen remains unknown. The cDNA was synthesized by 5'RACE incorporating 10-nucleotide random UMIs. From 15-18 subjects, over 180 million TCR-beta sequences were obtained in each sequencing run. Using its own MiXCR run on the 5' RACE reads, TCRdb lists one record per CDR3 protein. This sample carries about 49,000 distinct CDR3 sequences, around 13% of them seen once, and the ten largest clones take 4.5% to 5.5%. The CDR3 extends over 12 amino acids. V shed 6 bases and J shed 8 bases, with 13 bases lying between them. Germline V gene data show CDR1 as SGHTA and CDR2 as FQGNSA.

The sample was PBMCs. The origin of this receptor is a male donor with HTLV-1-associated myelopathy (HAM/TSP). V gene TRBV7-2 combines with J gene TRBJ1-2, with a weak D call TRBD1 (6 bases). CDR3 in amino acids: CASSSKRGGYTF. Written as DNA, the CDR3 is TGTGCCAGCAGTTCAAAAAGGGGGGGCTACACCTTC.